This entry features one TCR beta chain sequence. Its antigen is undetermined. The length of the CDR3 is 14 residues. Germline V CDR1 and CDR2: MNHNY, SVGAGI (reference sequence). The V segment lost 11 bases and the J segment 2 bases; nucleotides outside the gene matches: 8. The record originates from a study of CD8+ T cells in alopecia areata. Study-level points and caveats: Scalp sequencing also captures normal skin's resident alphabeta T cells. Mice gave a clearer picture of TCR sharing than patients did, possibly for HLA-related reasons.

Extraction of RNA preceded its reverse transcription into cDNA, which served as the sequencing template. This table comes from immunoSEQ multiplex PCR, and its TCRdb copy is limited to in-frame clones, with some not included. The table lists roughly 120,000 clones, roughly 69% of them singletons. Starting from PBMCs, sorting isolated CD4+ and CD8+ T cells. This clonotype originated in a human donor in good health. Sample: CD4+ T cells sorted from blood. This chain connects TRBV6-6 to TRBJ2-3; 9 bases line up with TRBD2. The CDR3 nucleotides are TGTGCCGGGAGCGGGGGGTCCCTCACAGATACGCAGTATTTT. This sequence encodes CAGSGGSLTDTQYF.